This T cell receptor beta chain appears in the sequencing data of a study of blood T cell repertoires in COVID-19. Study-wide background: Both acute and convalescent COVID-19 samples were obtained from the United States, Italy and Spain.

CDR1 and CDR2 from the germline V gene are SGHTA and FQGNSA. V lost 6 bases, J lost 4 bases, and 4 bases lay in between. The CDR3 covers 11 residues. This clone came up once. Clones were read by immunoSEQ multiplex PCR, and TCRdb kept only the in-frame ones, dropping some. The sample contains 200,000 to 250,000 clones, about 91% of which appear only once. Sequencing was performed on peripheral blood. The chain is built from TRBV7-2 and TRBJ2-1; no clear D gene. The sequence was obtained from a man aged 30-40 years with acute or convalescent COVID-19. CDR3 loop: CASRRYNEQFF. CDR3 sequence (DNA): TGTGCCAGCAGACGGTACAATGAGCAGTTCTTC.